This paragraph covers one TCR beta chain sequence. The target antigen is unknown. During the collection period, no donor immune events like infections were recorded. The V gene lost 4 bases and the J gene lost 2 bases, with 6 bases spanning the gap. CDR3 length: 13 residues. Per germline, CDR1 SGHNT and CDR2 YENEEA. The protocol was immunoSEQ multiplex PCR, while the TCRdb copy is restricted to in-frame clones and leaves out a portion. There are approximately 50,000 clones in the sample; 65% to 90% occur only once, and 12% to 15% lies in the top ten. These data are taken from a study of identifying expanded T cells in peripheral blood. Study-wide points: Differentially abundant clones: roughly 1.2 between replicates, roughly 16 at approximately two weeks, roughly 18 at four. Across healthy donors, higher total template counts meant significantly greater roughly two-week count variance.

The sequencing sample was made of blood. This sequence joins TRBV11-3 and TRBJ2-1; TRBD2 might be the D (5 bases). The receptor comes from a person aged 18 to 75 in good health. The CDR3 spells CASSWETYNEQFF. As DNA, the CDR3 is TGTGCCAGCAGCTGGGAGACCTACAATGAGCAGTTCTTC. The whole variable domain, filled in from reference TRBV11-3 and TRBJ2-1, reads EAGVVQSPRYKIIEKKQPVAFWCNPISGHNTLYWYLQNLGQGPELLIRYENEEAVDDSQLPKDRFSAERLKGVDSTLKIQPAELGDSAVYLCASSWETYNEQFFGPGTRLTVL.